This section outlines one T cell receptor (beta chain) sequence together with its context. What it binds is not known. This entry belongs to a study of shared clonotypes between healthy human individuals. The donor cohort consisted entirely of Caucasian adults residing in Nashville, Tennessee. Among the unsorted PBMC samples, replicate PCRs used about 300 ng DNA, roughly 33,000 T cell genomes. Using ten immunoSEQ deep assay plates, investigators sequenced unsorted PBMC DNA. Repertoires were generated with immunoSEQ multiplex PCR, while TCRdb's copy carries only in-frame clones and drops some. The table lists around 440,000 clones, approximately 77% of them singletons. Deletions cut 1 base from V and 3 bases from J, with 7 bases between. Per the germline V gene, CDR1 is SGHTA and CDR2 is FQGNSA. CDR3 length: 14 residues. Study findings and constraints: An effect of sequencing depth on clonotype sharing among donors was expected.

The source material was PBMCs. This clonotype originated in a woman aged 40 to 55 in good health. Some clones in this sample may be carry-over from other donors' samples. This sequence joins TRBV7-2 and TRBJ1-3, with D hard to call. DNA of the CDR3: TGTGCCAGCAGCTTAGAAGGGCTTGGAAACACCATATATTTT. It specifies CASSLEGLGNTIYF.